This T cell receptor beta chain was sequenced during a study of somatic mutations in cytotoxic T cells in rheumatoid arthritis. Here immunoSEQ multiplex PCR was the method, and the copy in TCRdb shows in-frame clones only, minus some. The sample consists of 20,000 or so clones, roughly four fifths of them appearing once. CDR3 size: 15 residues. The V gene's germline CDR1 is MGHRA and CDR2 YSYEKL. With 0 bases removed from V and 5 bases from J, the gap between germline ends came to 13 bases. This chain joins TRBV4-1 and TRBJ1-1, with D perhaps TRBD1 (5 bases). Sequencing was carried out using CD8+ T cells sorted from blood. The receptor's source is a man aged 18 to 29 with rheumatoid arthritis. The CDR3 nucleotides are TGCGCCAGCAGCCAAGATGTGTGGGGGGGTACTGAAGCTTTCTTT. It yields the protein CASSQDVWGGTEAFF.